This entry lists 16 T cell receptor beta chains sequenced from one sample in a study of T cells during gluten challenge in celiac disease. Each cell's paired alpha and beta chains came from three nested multiplex PCRs covering all V genes. Via MiXCR, TCRdb re-called the single-cell sequencing reads, giving one row per CDR3 protein. Among more than 400 distinct CDR3 sequences, about 30% were seen once, and the ten largest hold under 60%. The sequenced sample was gluten-specific CD4+ T cells sorted from the duodenum using tetramers, obtained at baseline or on day 14 of gluten challenge (not recorded which). These receptors all come from a female donor with celiac disease.

This clonotype is deemed hyperexpanded (1% or more). Relative to the germline gene, one junction end is altered; a read error may explain this. V is TRBV7-3 and J is TRBJ1-2; D is perhaps TRBD1 (6 bases). CDR1 is SGHTA, CDR2 FQGTGA, per germline. This CDR3 region has 14 residues. CDR3 protein: CASSLTGWDTTAAF. The DNA of the CDR3 is TGTGCCAGCAGCTTAACGGGCTGGGACACAACGGCCGCCTTC.

This clonotype was picked up one time. This chain links TRBV4-2 with TRBJ2-5, with 10 positions matching TRBD2. The CDR3 totals 16 residues. The germline gives CDR1 LGHNA, CDR2 YNFKEQ. J was trimmed by 1 base and V by 1 base; bases with no gene match: 3. The CDR3 sequence is CASSQGVAGGQETQYF. The CDR3 DNA follows: TGTGCCAGCAGCCAAGGGGTAGCGGGAGGCCAAGAGACCCAGTACTTC.

This clonotype was detected a few times. The chain carries TRBV2 and TRBJ2-7; the D is unclear. Germline V gives CDR1 SNHLY, CDR2 FYNNEI. The CDR3 has 13 residues. The germline V and J ends were trimmed by 3 bases and 6 bases, with 12 bases remaining between them. The CDR3 sequence is CASSDRLGSEQYF. Written as DNA, the CDR3 is TGTGCCAGCAGTGACCGTCTAGGGTCCGAGCAGTACTTC.

The chain links TRBV4-3 to TRBJ2-3; D possibly corresponds to TRBD1 (5 bases). Germline CDR1 reads LGHNA; CDR2 reads YSLEER. There are 14 residues in the CDR3. V lost 4 bases and J 4 bases, leaving 12 bases between the germline ends. The CDR3 spells CASSLGRGSDTQYF. The CDR3 DNA reads TGCGCCAGCAGCCTCGGAAGGGGCTCAGATACGCAGTATTTT.

This chain joins TRBV7-8 and TRBJ2-7; D call uncertain. CDR1 is SGHVS and CDR2 is FQNEAQ in the germline V gene. This CDR3 is built from 14 residues. Between the trimmed V and J ends, which lost 0 bases and 6 bases, there was a span of 12 bases. In DNA, the CDR3 is TGTGCCAGCAGCTTAGCGGCGTTATGGGTCGAGCAGTACTTC. This sequence encodes CASSLAALWVEQYF. The complete variable domain, with remaining parts taken from reference TRBV7-8 and TRBJ2-7, reads GAGVSQSPRYKVAKRGQDVALRCDPISGHVSLFWYQQALGQGPEFLTYFQNEAQLDKSGLPSDRFFAERPEGSVSTLKIQRTQQEDSAVYLCASSLAALWVEQYFGPGTRLTVT.

The chain couples TRBV4-3 to TRBJ2-5, with TRBD2 identical over 16 bases. V lost 1 base and J lost 5; bases outside the gene matches: 7. CDR1 and CDR2 (germline): LGHNA, YSLEER. This CDR3 has 18 residues. The CDR3 loop reads CASSQGAGTSGRDETQYF. The CDR3, as DNA: TGCGCCAGCAGCCAAGGAGCCGGGACTAGCGGGAGGGATGAGACCCAGTACTTC.

The chain recombines TRBV4-3 with TRBJ2-5; D remains ambiguous. The CDR3 extends over 14 amino acids. CDR1 and CDR2 from the germline V gene are LGHNA and YSLEER. V lost 5 bases and J 0 bases, leaving 10 bases between the germline ends. CDR3 coding DNA: TGCGCCAGCAGCGGAAACCTGTACCAAGAGACCCAGTACTTC. Its protein product is CASSGNLYQETQYF.

Judged by abundance, this clonotype is hyperexpanded. This sequence joins TRBV4-3 and TRBJ2-7; tentatively, D is TRBD1 (5 bases). Germline V CDR1 and CDR2: LGHNA, YSLEER. The CDR3 sequence is 17 residues long. V dropped 1 base and J dropped 1 base, with 17 bases sitting between them. This chain's CDR3 is CASSQVYGHITSYEQYF. CDR3 nucleotides: TGCGCCAGCAGCCAAGTATATGGACACATTACGTCCTACGAGCAGTACTTC.

This sequence joins TRBV14 and TRBJ2-1; the D gene is possibly TRBD2 (6 bases). This CDR3 comprises 14 residues. V lost 1 base and J lost 4, with 8 bases in between. The germline CDR1 and CDR2 sequences are SGHDN and FVKESK. The DNA of the CDR3 is TGTGCCAGCAGCCAAGGCGGGGTTTACAATGAGCAGTTCTTC. Translation gives CASSQGGVYNEQFF.

The chain combines TRBV20-1 with TRBJ2-3; TRBD1 is a possible D gene (5 bases). CDR1 and CDR2 (germline): DFQATT, SNEGSKA (reference sequence). This CDR3 is built from 13 residues. The V end lost 5 bases, the J end lost 5 bases, and 14 bases lay between the germline ends. CDR3 loop: CSASKQVGDTQYF. The CDR3 DNA is TGCAGTGCTTCGAAACAGGTTGGAGATACGCAGTATTTT.

Relative to its sample, this clonotype is large (0.1 to 1%). The CDR3 is CASSLRTGEQYF. The DNA for the CDR3 is TGTGCCAGCAGCCTCCGGACGGGCGAGCAGTACTTC. The genes are TRBV4-2 and TRBJ2-7; D gene ambiguous. The germline V and J ends were trimmed by 4 bases and 6 bases, with 10 bases remaining between them. CDR3 length: 12 amino acids. Germline V CDR1 and CDR2: LGHNA, YNFKEQ.

The chain links TRBV14 to TRBJ2-7; 10 nucleotides align to TRBD1. CDR1 is SGHDN, CDR2 FVKESK, per germline. The CDR3 spans 18 residues. V lost 0 bases to trimming and J lost 5 bases; unmatched junction nucleotides: 13. The CDR3 bases are TGTGCCAGCAGCCAAGAAGAAGGTTCGACAGGGGGCGCGGACGAGCAGTACTTC. As protein: CASSQEEGSTGGADEQYF.

The table lists this clonotype with a few counts. The rearrangement links TRBV7-2 to TRBJ2-1; no definite D call. Trimming cost V 2 bases and J 10 bases, with 18 bases left between them. Looked up from germline, CDR1 is SGHTA and CDR2 is FQGNSA. The CDR3 length is 15 residues. Written as DNA, the CDR3 is TGTGCCAGCAGCTTAAGGGCCCTCGACCAAGGCGAGCAGTTCTTC. Protein: CASSLRALDQGEQFF.

By proportion, this clonotype is medium-sized (0.01 to 0.1%). This CDR3 reads CASSSGLYTEAFF. As DNA, the CDR3 is TGTGCCAGCAGTTCAGGGCTCTACACTGAAGCTTTCTTT. The chain links TRBV5-6 to TRBJ1-1; D might be TRBD1 (5 bases). Trimming took 5 bases from V and 3 from J, leaving 11 bases between them. The CDR3 covers 13 residues. Germline V gives CDR1 SGHDT, CDR2 YYEEEE.

By frequency in the sample, this clonotype is hyperexpanded. The chain carries TRBV4-2 and TRBJ2-2, with 7 bases fitting TRBD1. Per the germline V gene, CDR1 is LGHNA and CDR2 is YNFKEQ. The CDR3 has 16 residues. After removal of 4 bases from V and 8 bases from J, the junction contained 13 bases not matched to a gene. This CDR3 reads CASSLTPHQGEGELFF. The CDR3 bases are TGTGCCAGCAGCCTAACACCCCACCAGGGGGAAGGGGAGCTGTTTTTT.

The rearrangement joins TRBV20-1 to TRBJ2-3; no clear D gene. V was trimmed by 3 bases and J by 4 bases, leaving 14 bases between them. The CDR3 consists of 14 residues. Germline V gives CDR1 DFQATT, CDR2 SNEGSKA (reference sequence). The CDR3 nucleotides read TGCAGTGCTAGCCGCTGGGGTGCGCCAGATACGCAGTATTTT. This encodes CSASRWGAPDTQYF.